This TCR beta chain stems from a study of human T cells and chemical hapten exposure. TCRdb used MiXCR to reprocess the RACE reads, holding one entry per CDR3 protein. The table has some 120,000 distinct CDR3 sequences, 9.5% to 13% seen once. The CDR3 has 13 residues. Trimming removed 5 bases from V and 3 bases from J, with 13 bases in between. Germline CDR1 is DFQATT and CDR2 is SNEGSKA (reference sequence). Time point of the sample: patch test 1, 2 weeks after DPC sensitization. The sample's treatment: therapeutic diphenylcyclopropenone sensitization with weekly scalp DPC. The chain couples TRBV20-1 to TRBJ1-2; D perhaps matches TRBD1 (5 bases). Sequenced material: whole blood, taken in connection with sensitization to the hapten diphenylcyclopropenone (DPC). The TCR comes from a woman in her fifties or sixties with alopecia areata. Some clones in this sample may be carry-over from other donors' samples. The DNA of the CDR3 is TGCAGTGCTCGGAGGGGAACTGACTATGGCTACACCTTC. Residues: CSARRGTDYGYTF.